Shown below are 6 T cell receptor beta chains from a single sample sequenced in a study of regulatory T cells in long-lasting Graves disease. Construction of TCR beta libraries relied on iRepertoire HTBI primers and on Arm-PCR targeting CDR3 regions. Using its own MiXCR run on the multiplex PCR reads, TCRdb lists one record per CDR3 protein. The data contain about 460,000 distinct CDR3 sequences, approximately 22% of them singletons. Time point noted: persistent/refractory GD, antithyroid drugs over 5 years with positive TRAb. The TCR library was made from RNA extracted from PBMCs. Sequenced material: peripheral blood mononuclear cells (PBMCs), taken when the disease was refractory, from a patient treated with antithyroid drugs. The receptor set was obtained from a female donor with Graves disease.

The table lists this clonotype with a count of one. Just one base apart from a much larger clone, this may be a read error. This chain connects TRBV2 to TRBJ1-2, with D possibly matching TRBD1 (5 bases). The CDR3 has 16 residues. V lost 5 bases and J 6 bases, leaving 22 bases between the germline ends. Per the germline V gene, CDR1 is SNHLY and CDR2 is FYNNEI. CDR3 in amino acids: CASSYLRQGEVDGYTF. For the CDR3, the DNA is TGTGCCAGCAGTTACCTGCGGCAGGGTGAAGTCGATGGCTACACCTTC.

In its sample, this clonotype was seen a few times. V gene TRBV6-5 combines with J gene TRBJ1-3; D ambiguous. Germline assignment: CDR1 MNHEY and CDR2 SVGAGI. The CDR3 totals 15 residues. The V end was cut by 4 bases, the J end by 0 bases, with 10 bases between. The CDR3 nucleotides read TGTGCCAGCAGTTCTCCGACGGGCTCTGGAAACACCATATATTTT. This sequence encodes CASSSPTGSGNTIYF.

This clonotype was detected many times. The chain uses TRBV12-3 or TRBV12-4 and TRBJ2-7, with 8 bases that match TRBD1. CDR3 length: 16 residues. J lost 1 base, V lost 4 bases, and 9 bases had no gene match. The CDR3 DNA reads TGTGCCAGCAGTTCCCCGGGGACAGGCTTTTCCTACGAGCAGTACTTC. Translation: CASSSPGTGFSYEQYF.

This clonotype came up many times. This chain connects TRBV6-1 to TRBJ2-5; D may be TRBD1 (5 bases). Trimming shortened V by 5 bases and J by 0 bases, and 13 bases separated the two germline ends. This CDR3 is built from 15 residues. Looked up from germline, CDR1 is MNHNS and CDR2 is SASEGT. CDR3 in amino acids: CASSTWTLYQETQYF. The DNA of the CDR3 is TGTGCCAGCAGTACCTGGACACTATACCAAGAGACCCAGTACTTC.

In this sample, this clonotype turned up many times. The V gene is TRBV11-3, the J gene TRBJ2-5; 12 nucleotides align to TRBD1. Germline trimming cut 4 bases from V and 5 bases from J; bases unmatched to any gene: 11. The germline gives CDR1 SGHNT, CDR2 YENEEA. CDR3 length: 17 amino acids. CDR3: CASSSPPGTGGSETQYF. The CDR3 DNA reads TGTGCCAGCAGCTCCCCACCCGGGACAGGGGGCAGTGAGACCCAGTACTTC.

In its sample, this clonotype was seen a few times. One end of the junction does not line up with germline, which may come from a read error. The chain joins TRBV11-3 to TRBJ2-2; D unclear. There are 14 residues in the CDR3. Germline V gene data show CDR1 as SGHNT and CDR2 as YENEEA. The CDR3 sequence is CASSLPVNTEELFF. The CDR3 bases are TGTGCCAGCAGCTTACCGGTGAACACCGAGGAGCTGTTTTTT.